This T cell receptor beta chain was recorded in a study of blood T cells in healthy people across ages (dated by TCRdb to about 2015). Background on the whole study: Template switching captured roughly one uniquely barcoded TCR beta cDNA molecule per two T cells in model experiments. Using deep sequencing normalized with unique cDNA molecular identifiers, the study measured how TCR beta repertoire diversity changes with age. Four age groups were formed from the donors: young (average approximately 15 years), middle-aged (around 37), aged (about 68) and long-lived (roughly 81). To avoid experimental bias, donors of different ages were distributed randomly across sequencing lanes. Using the same blood draw, the study looked at two additional independent replicas of 1 million unique cDNA reads for two donors, one aged 18 to 30 and the other aged 80 or older.

Library preparation was by 5' RACE. The sequencer listed for this sample is Illumina HiSeq 2500. A second PCR of roughly 6 to 11 cycles was run with a J-beta primer mix and a sample-barcoded 5' primer. Each TCR beta cDNA molecule received a unique molecular identifier from a template-switch 5' adaptor carrying 12 random nucleotides. Each sample yielded at least 2.5 million CDR3-containing paired-end reads. First-strand cDNA was synthesized from all RNA with the Mint cDNA synthesis kit, primed by a TRBC-specific oligonucleotide. Following uracil-DNA glycosylase treatment, a first 18-cycle PCR with universal primers M1SS and BC2_uni_R was performed on all cDNA. In the authors' own workflow: For normalization, 1 million high-quality reads, each with a distinct molecular identifier, were randomly selected from each sample. Instead of being binned into consensus sequences, reads that shared molecular identifiers were thrown out. MiTCR, set to a Q25 quality threshold and the strictest error-elimination algorithm, was used for CDR3 identification, clonotype clustering and error correction. Lower-bound total TCR beta diversity was estimated with a nonparametric unseen species model using Euler transformation. The public sequencing data were trimmed at Q25 with fastp and processed into clonotypes with MiXCR by TCRdb, which kept only in-frame beta chains. Rows merge per CDR3 protein into single entries with the most common DNA and genes. TCRdb, not the original authors, processed these V and J calls. Within this sample are fewer than 800,000 distinct CDR3 sequences, with around 49% of them counted one time only. Of the sample, around a third falls within the top ten clones.

Donors were 40 or so systemically healthy Caucasian individuals from Russia aged roughly 6 to 90 years. Each donor gave about 11 milliliters of peripheral blood, drawn into EDTA-treated Vacutainer tubes. Ficoll-Paque density-gradient centrifugation was used to isolate PBMCs, with at least 7 million obtained per sample. Total RNA was extracted from PBMCs with Trizol reagent, with at least 5.5 micrograms obtained per sample. The percentages of naive CD45RAhigh/CD27high T cells were determined by flow cytometry on a PBMC aliquot from every donor. General conclusions and limits of the study: Estimates of total diversity based on one million sequenced T cells were considered lower bounds and underestimates. Conclusive comparison of naive and antigen-experienced compartments was prevented by the profiling of bulk unsorted PBMCs. Observed TCR beta diversity per million T cells fell roughly linearly with age, and a significant reduction was already apparent by age roughly 41. Compared with the aged group, the long-lived group had more naive CD4+ T cells, fewer expanded clones and increased TCR diversity, a pattern suggesting age selection. Donor CMV infection status was unknown, potentially confounding age-related changes in expanded clonotypes. The percentage of naive T cells measured by flow cytometry correlated strongly with observed TCR beta diversity.

Of note for this clonotype: Its antigen is not yet known. There are no base qualities to consult, and no much larger clone falls within one base.

Per the germline V gene, LGHNA is the CDR1 and YSLEER is the CDR2. Relative to germline, V is 4 bases shorter and J is 7 bases shorter, with 17 bases between their ends. From the cysteine up to the phenylalanine, the CDR3 has a length of 14 residues. Left in the record is the CDR3 DNA by itself, 42 bases read in frame from the first base. The rearrangement combines TRBV4-3 with TRBJ2-7, with TRBD2 as a weak D call on 5 bases. The sequence came from a woman aged 55-75 years in good health. Sequences were obtained from blood. The sequenced DNA: TGCGCCAGCAGCCCTTATCACGGGAACAATGAGCAGTACTTC. This is translated as CASSPYHGNNEQYF.